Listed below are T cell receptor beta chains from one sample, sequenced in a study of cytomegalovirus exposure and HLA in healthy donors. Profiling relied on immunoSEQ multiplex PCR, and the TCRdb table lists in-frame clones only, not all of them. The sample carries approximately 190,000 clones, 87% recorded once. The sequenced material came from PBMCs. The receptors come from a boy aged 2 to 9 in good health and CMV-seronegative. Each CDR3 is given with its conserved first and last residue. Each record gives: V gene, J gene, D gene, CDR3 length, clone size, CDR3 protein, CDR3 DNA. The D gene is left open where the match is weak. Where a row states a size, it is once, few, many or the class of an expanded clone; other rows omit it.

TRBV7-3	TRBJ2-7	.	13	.	CASSETDWGEQYF	TGTGCCAGCAGCGAAACGGACTGGGGCGAGCAGTACTTC
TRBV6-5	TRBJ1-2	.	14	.	CASRKTGQIYGYTF	TGTGCCAGCAGGAAAACAGGACAGATCTATGGCTACACCTTC
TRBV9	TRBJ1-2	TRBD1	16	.	CASSPSLRDSGYGYTF	TGTGCCAGCAGCCCTTCACTTAGGGACAGCGGGTATGGCTACACCTTC
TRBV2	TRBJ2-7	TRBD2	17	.	CASSELAGGLSSYEQYF	TGTGCCAGCAGTGAACTAGCGGGGGGCCTGAGCTCCTACGAGCAGTACTTC
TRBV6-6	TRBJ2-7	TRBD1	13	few	CASSPDRDYEQYF	TGTGCCAGCAGCCCCGACAGGGATTACGAGCAGTACTTC
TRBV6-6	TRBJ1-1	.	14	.	CASSYKTGNTEAFF	TGTGCCAGCAGTTACAAAACAGGGAACACTGAAGCTTTCTTT
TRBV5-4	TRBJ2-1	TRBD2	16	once	CASSPLGGGAHNEQFF	TGTGCCAGCAGCCCCCTGGGCGGGGGGGCCCACAATGAGCAGTTCTTC
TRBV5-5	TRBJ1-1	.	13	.	CASSFQGNTEAFF	TGTGCCAGCAGCTTCCAGGGAAACACTGAAGCTTTCTTT
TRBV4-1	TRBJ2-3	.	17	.	CASSQDGVNIGADTQYF	TGCGCCAGCAGCCAAGATGGGGTCAATATAGGGGCGGATACGCAGTATTTT
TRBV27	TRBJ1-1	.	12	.	CASSYTNTEAFF	TGTGCCAGCAGTTATACTAACACTGAAGCTTTCTTT
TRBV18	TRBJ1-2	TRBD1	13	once	CASSPYRGNGYTF	TGTGCCAGCTCTCCCTACAGGGGAAATGGCTACACCTTC
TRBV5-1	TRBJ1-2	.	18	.	CASSLESDAGLLSYGYTF	TGCGCCAGCAGCTTAGAGTCCGACGCGGGATTATTGTCCTATGGCTACACCTTC
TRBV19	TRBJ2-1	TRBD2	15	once	CASSLTSGPYNEQFF	TGTGCCAGTAGTTTAACTAGCGGGCCCTACAATGAGCAGTTCTTC
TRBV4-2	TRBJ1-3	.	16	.	CASSQETGSSGNTIYF	TGTGCCAGCAGCCAAGAAACCGGGAGCTCTGGAAACACCATATATTTT
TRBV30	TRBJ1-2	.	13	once	CAWSLGAFNGYTF	TGTGCCTGGAGCCTTGGGGCCTTCAATGGCTACACCTTC
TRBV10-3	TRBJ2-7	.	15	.	CAISESIAGTGEQYF	TGTGCCATCAGTGAGTCGATCGCGGGGACGGGGGAGCAGTACTTC
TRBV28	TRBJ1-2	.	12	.	CASRHSRAGYTF	TGTGCCAGCAGGCACTCCAGGGCCGGCTACACCTTC
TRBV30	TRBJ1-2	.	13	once	CAWSPTANYGYTF	TGTGCCTGGAGCCCGACAGCTAACTATGGCTACACCTTC
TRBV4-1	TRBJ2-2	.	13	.	CASSPTITGELFF	TGCGCCAGCAGCCCTACGATTACCGGGGAGCTGTTTTTT
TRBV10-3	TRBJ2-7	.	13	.	CAIRGKGGYEQYF	TGTGCCATCAGGGGGAAAGGGGGCTACGAGCAGTACTTC
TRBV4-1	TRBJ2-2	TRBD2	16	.	CASSLVGLADTGELFF	TGCGCCAGCAGCCTCGTGGGACTAGCGGACACCGGGGAGCTGTTTTTT
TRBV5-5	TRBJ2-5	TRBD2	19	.	CASSLALLRTSGDQETQYF	TGTGCCAGCAGCTTGGCCCTTTTGAGGACTAGCGGGGACCAAGAGACCCAGTACTTC
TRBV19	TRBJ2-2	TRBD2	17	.	CASSIFGGTRLAGELFF	TGTGCCAGTAGTATATTCGGTGGGACTAGACTAGCGGGGGAGCTGTTTTTT
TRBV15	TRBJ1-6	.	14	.	CATSEGRVTSPLHF	TGTGCCACCAGCGAAGGCAGGGTGACTTCACCCCTCCACTTT
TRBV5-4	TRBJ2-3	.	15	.	CASSLPPGDTDTQYF	TGTGCCAGCAGCCTACCCCCGGGGGACACAGATACGCAGTATTTT
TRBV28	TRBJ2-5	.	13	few	CASSRRVKETQYF	TGTGCCAGCAGCCGGAGGGTAAAAGAGACCCAGTACTTC
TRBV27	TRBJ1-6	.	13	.	CASSRPGNSPLHF	TGTGCCAGCAGCCGACCAGGAAATTCACCCCTCCACTTT
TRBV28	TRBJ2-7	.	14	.	CASSLTDSIYEQYF	TGTGCCAGCAGTCTGACGGACAGCATCTACGAGCAGTACTTC
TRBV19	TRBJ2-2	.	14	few	CASSIGQKAGELFF	TGTGCCAGTAGTATAGGACAGAAAGCCGGGGAGCTGTTTTTT
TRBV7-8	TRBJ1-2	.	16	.	CASSPTVLGRQSGYTF	TGTGCCAGCAGCCCGACGGTGTTAGGAAGACAGAGTGGCTACACCTTC
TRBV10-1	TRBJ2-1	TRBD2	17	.	CASSDAGGTSGTNEQFF	TGCGCCAGCAGCGACGCAGGGGGGACTAGCGGGACCAATGAGCAGTTCTTC
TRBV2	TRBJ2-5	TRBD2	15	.	CASSGLAGQKETQYF	TGTGCCAGCAGTGGACTAGCGGGACAAAAAGAGACCCAGTACTTC
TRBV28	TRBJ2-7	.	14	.	CASSFGRAPYEQYF	TGTGCCAGCAGTTTTGGCAGGGCCCCCTACGAGCAGTACTTC
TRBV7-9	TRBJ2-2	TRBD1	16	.	CASSLPGQGATGELFF	TGTGCCAGCAGCTTACCGGGACAGGGGGCGACCGGGGAGCTGTTTTTT
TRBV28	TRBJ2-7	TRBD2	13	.	CASSSTSGSPQYF	TGTGCCAGCAGTAGTACTAGCGGGAGTCCGCAGTACTTC
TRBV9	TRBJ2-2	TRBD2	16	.	CASSVAWGGSTGELFF	TGTGCCAGCAGCGTAGCTTGGGGAGGGAGCACCGGGGAGCTGTTTTTT
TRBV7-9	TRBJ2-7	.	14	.	CASSPGLNAYEQYF	TGTGCCAGCAGCCCGGGACTGAATGCCTACGAGCAGTACTTC
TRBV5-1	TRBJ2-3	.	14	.	CASSPERGTDTQYF	TGCGCCAGCAGCCCCGAGCGGGGCACAGATACGCAGTATTTT
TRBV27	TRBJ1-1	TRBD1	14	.	CASSQDRPYTEAFF	TGTGCCAGCAGCCAGGACAGGCCCTACACTGAAGCTTTCTTT
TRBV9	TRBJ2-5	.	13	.	CASSVGTEETQYF	TGTGCCAGCAGCGTAGGGACAGAAGAGACCCAGTACTTC
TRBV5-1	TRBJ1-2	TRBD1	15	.	CASSPPGQGVNGYTF	TGCGCCAGCAGCCCCCCGGGACAGGGTGTGAATGGCTACACCTTC
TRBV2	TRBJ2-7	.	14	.	CASSEAGDPYEQYF	TGTGCCAGCAGTGAGGCAGGGGACCCCTACGAGCAGTACTTC
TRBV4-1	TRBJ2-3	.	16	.	CASSPRDTSLTDTQYF	TGCGCCAGCAGCCCCCGGGACACAAGTCTGACAGATACGCAGTATTTT
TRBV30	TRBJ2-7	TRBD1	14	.	CASTGTGDSYEQYF	TGTGCCTCCACCGGGACAGGGGACTCCTACGAGCAGTACTTC
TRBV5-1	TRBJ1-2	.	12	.	CASSTDNYGYTF	TGCGCCAGCAGTACGGACAATTATGGCTACACCTTC
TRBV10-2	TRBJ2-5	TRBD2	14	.	CASRPASGEETQYF	TGCGCCAGCCGACCGGCTAGCGGTGAAGAGACCCAGTACTTC
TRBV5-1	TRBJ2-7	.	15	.	CASSFDPGGLYEQYF	TGCGCCAGCAGCTTCGACCCTGGGGGCCTATACGAGCAGTACTTC
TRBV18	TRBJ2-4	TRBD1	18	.	CASSPWQGALRAKNIQYF	TGTGCCAGCTCACCTTGGCAGGGGGCCCTTCGAGCCAAAAACATTCAGTACTTC
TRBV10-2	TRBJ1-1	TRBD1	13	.	CASRVDRDTEAFF	TGCGCCAGCAGGGTGGACAGGGACACTGAAGCTTTCTTT
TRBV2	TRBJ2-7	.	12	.	CASSDTTYEQYF	TGTGCCAGCAGCGACACCACCTACGAGCAGTACTTC